This T cell receptor (beta chain) was recovered during a study of cytomegalovirus exposure and HLA in healthy donors. 13 Jbeta primers and 60 Vbeta primers were used for the PCR. Profiling relied on immunoSEQ multiplex PCR, and the TCRdb table lists in-frame clones only, not all of them. Found here are 180,000 or so clones, about 80% of them singletons; the top ten hold about 4%. The study sampled nominally healthy donors, though unrecorded immune exposures were likely. Comment on this clone: What it binds is unknown.

The CDR3 totals 15 residues. J lost 5 bases, V lost 8 bases, and 12 bases had no gene match. CDR1 and CDR2 from the germline V gene are MDHEN and SYDVKM. Study results and caveats: TCR beta V segments were, for the most part, productive about 87% or about 30% of the time in an earlier analysis.

The clonotype comes from a woman aged 55-75 years in good health and CMV-seropositive. The chain links TRBV28 to TRBJ2-5, with 9 bases aligning to TRBD1. The specimen was PBMCs. CDR3 sequence reads: CASLGAQGAGETQYF. CDR3 nucleotide sequence: TGTGCCAGCCTCGGGGCACAGGGGGCAGGGGAGACCCAGTACTTC.